The clone carrying this TCR beta chain was counted only a few times. Its matching antigen is unknown. Looked up from germline, CDR1 is DFQATT and CDR2 is SNEGSKA (reference sequence). The CDR3 extends over 13 amino acids. V shed 6 bases and J shed 2 bases, with 13 bases lying between them. Constant-segment primers served in 5'RACE that generated TCR alpha and TCR beta cDNA libraries bearing sample barcodes and UMIs. A single record per CDR3 protein comes from TCRdb applying MiXCR to the 5' RACE reads. The data show some 50,000 distinct CDR3 sequences, about 28% seen once. The data derive from a study of T-cell memory formation after mild COVID-19. Broader study findings: Contracting clones from day 15 to 85 showed balanced CD4/CD8; later expanders favored CD4+. Memory from before infection featured some responding clones, which suggests cross-reactive memory joined.

The receptor was derived from a young man who had mild COVID-19 (a few samples of this study predate the infection). Cell type and time point are not known. The chain is built from TRBV20-1 and TRBJ1-1; D might be TRBD1 (5 bases). Material for sequencing was PBMCs or a T cell subset sorted from them (not recorded which). In DNA form, the CDR3 reads TGCAGTGCACGGACACCCGGAAACACTGAAGCTTTCTTT. This codes for CSARTPGNTEAFF.